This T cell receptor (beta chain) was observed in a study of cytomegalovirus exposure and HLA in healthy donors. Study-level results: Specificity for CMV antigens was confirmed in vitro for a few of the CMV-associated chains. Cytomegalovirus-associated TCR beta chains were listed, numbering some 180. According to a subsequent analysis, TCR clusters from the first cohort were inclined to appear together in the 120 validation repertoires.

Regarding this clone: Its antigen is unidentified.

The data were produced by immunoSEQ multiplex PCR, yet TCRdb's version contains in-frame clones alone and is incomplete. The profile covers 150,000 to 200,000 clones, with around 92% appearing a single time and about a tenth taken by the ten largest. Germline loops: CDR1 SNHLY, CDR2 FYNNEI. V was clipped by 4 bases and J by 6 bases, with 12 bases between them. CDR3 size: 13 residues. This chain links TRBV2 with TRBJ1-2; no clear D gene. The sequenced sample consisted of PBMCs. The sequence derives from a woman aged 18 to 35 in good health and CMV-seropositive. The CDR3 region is CASSAFSQDGYTF. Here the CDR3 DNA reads TGTGCCAGCAGTGCCTTCTCCCAGGATGGCTACACCTTC. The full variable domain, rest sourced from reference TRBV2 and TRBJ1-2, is EPEVTQTPSHQVTQMGQEVILRCVPISNHLYFYWYRQILGQKVEFLVSFYNNEISEKSEIFDDQFSVERPDGSNFTLKIRSTKLEDSAMYFCASSAFSQDGYTFGSGTRLTVV.